The text below deals with one TCR beta chain. The germline gives CDR1 SNHLY, CDR2 FYNNEI. The CDR3 sequence is 14 residues long. The ends lost 4 bases at V and 3 bases at J; junction bases unmatched: 6. Sequencing used immunoSEQ multiplex PCR; TCRdb keeps in-frame clones, though not all of them. The table records 150,000 to 200,000 clones, approximately 86% of them present only once. The data originate from a study of blood T cell repertoires in COVID-19. This rearrangement joins TRBV2 to TRBJ2-7, with 7 positions matching TRBD2. Sequenced sample: peripheral blood. The receptor was derived from a middle-aged man with active or convalescent COVID-19. The CDR3 nucleotides are TGTGCCAGCAGTGGGGAGGGCAGTGGCTACGAGCAGTACTTC. As protein: CASSGEGSGYEQYF.